This T cell receptor beta chain was identified during a study of T cell repertoires in cytomegalovirus infection (dated by TCRdb to the late 2010s). General notes on the study: Donor HLA type was relevant to the analysis, because carriage of CMV infection together with the matching HLA type was indicated by public TCR beta signatures.

What the work shows at the level of the full study, not this receptor alone: The ex vivo response was dominated by HLA-C-restricted CMV-specific TCR beta clonotypes, which also provided the single most frequent clonotype in two of eight donors. Cumulative frequency of public TCR beta family members discriminated carriers of CMV infection plus the relevant HLA type in this cohort and an independent roughly 330-donor cohort.

The listed sequencing device is Illumina HiSeq 1500. TCRdb reran the public reads through fastp at Q25 and MiXCR, keeping productive beta chains. Every CDR3 protein is listed once, alongside the most common genes and DNA of its rows. The table for this sample lists 250,000 or so distinct CDR3 sequences; 9.1% of them were counted only once. Of the sample, over 13% is held by the ten largest clones. Taken from cysteine to phenylalanine, the CDR3 has 12 residues. The DNA shown is the 36-base CDR3, in frame from base 1. At the junction V is shortened by 8 bases and J by 4 bases, with 11 bases in between. For this clonotype: Its antigen has not been determined. Nothing much larger sits one base from this clone, and base qualities are not available.

This sequence uses TRBV23-1 and TRBJ1-1, with TRBD1 as a weak D call on 5 bases. TRBV23-1 is an ORF, with its function uncertain. This receptor was taken from a human donor in good health (CMV status not recorded). Some clones in this sample may be carry-over from other donors' samples. Sequenced material: PBMCs. The DNA reads as follows: TGCGCCAGCTCAATGAGGGGCACTGAAGCTTTCTTT. Its amino acids are CASSMRGTEAFF.